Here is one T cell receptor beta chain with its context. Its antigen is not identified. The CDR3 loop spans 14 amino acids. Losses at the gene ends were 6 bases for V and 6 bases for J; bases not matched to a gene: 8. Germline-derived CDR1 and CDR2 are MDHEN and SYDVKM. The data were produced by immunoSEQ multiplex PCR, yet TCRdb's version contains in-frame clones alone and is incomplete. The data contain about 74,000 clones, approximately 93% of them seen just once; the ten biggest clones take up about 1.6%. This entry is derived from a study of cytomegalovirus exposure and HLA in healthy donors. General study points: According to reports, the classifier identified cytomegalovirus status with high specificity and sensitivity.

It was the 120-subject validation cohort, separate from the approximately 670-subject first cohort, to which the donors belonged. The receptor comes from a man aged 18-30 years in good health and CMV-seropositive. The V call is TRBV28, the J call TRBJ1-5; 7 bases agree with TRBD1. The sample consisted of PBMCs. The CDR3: CASSPTRGIQPQHF. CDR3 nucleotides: TGTGCCAGCAGCCCTACCAGGGGGATTCAGCCCCAGCATTTT. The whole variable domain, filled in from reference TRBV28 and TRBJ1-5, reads DVKVTQSSRYLVKRTGEKVFLECVQDMDHENMFWYRQDPGLGLRLIYFSYDVKMKEKGDIPEGYSVSREKKERFSLILESASTNQTSMYLCASSPTRGIQPQHFGDGTRLSIL.